Listed here are 8 T cell receptor beta chains from one sample, sequenced in a study of blood T cell repertoires in COVID-19. Generated by immunoSEQ multiplex PCR, the TCRdb table keeps only in-frame clones and is missing some. The sample has approximately 230,000 clones, 86% seen once. The sample taken for sequencing was peripheral blood. The receptors stem from a man between 25 and 39 years old who had recovered from COVID-19.

V gene TRBV5-1 combines with J gene TRBJ2-1, with 11 bases that match TRBD2. Trimming at V came to 1 base and at J to 3 bases, leaving 3 bases not matched to a gene. The germline CDR1 and CDR2 sequences are SGHRS and YFSETQ. The CDR3 is made up of 16 amino acids. The CDR3 spells CASSLLGTSGYNEQFF. The CDR3 nucleotides are TGCGCCAGCAGCTTGTTGGGGACTAGCGGCTACAATGAGCAGTTCTTC.

This clone is a singleton in its sample. The rearrangement uses TRBV6-5 and TRBJ2-6; no clear D gene. V lost 10 bases to trimming and J lost 2 bases, with 9 bases between them. The CDR3 has 13 residues. Germline V gene sequence: CDR1 MNHEY, CDR2 SVGAGI. The CDR3 region has the DNA TGTGCCACCCATTCCCCTGGGGCCAACGTCCTGACTTTC. This gives the protein CATHSPGANVLTF.

This clone was recorded only once. The chain joins TRBV27 to TRBJ2-7; D is possibly TRBD2 (5 bases). The germline V and J ends were trimmed by 11 bases and 4 bases, with 18 bases remaining between them. There are 13 residues in the CDR3. Germline V CDR1 and CDR2: MNHEY, SMNVEV (reference sequence). The CDR3 reads CAFEVLGWYEQYF. The CDR3 DNA is TGTGCCTTTGAGGTACTAGGTTGGTACGAGCAGTACTTC.

V gene TRBV18 combines with J gene TRBJ2-1; 7 bases line up with TRBD1. The CDR3 is 13 amino acids. V lost 5 bases and J lost 5; bases outside the gene matches: 3. Germline lookup yields CDR1 KGHSH and CDR2 LQKENI. CDR3 region: CASSTTGNNEQFF. In DNA, the CDR3 is TGTGCCAGCTCAACGACAGGGAACAATGAGCAGTTCTTC. The full variable domain, completed using reference TRBV18 and TRBJ2-1, is NAGVMQNPRHLVRRRGQEARLRCSPMKGHSHVYWYRQLPEEGLKFMVYLQKENIIDESGMPKERFSAEFPKEGPSILRIQQVVRGDSAAYFCASSTTGNNEQFFGPGTRLTVL.

The chain uses TRBV6-6 and TRBJ2-6, with 9 bases matching TRBD1. V shed 4 bases and J 4 bases; nucleotides not matched to a gene: 2. Germline assignment: CDR1 MNHNY and CDR2 SVGAGI (reference sequence). This CDR3 contains 15 residues. In DNA, the CDR3 is TGTGCCAGCAGTTTACAGGGGGCCGGGGCCAACGTCCTGACTTTC. Encoded protein: CASSLQGAGANVLTF.

The V and J genes are TRBV9 and TRBJ1-1; 10 nucleotides match TRBD1. The CDR3 is 14 residues long. Germline V gene sequence: CDR1 SGDLS, CDR2 YYNGEE. V gave up 3 bases and J gave up 8 bases; unmatched junction bases: 7. Here the CDR3 reads CASSGAGTGVEAFF. The CDR3 DNA reads TGTGCCAGCAGCGGGGCCGGGACAGGGGTGGAAGCTTTCTTT.

The V call is TRBV19, the J call TRBJ2-5; 8 bases agree with TRBD1. The junction had 6 bases not matched to a gene; V was cut back by 4 bases and J by 2 bases. The V gene's germline CDR1 is LNHDA and CDR2 SQIVND (reference sequence). The CDR3 totals 15 residues. Here the CDR3 reads CASSNRGTVQETQYF. The DNA for the CDR3 is TGTGCCAGTAGTAACAGGGGGACGGTTCAAGAGACCCAGTACTTC.

The chain joins TRBV7-2 to TRBJ2-3, with a possible D match to TRBD1 (7 bases). V was pared by 5 bases and J by 2 bases, with 14 bases between. From germline, CDR1 is SGHTA and CDR2 FQGNSA. This CDR3 region has 15 residues. The CDR3 spells CASSGQEGLTDTQYF. CDR3 nucleotides: TGTGCCAGCAGCGGACAGGAGGGGCTCACAGATACGCAGTATTTT.